Only a few counts were recorded for the clone carrying this T cell receptor (beta chain). These data come from a study of blood T cell repertoires in COVID-19. Study-wide context: Samples representing acute and convalescent COVID-19 were sourced from the United States, Italy and Spain. Sources were T cells, B-cell-depleted T cells, or PBMCs; the material itself was cDNA or gDNA.

Clinical histories supplied by participants themselves formed the basis of cohort assignment. Looked up from germline, CDR1 is SGHDT and CDR2 is YYEEEE. The CDR3 runs to 14 residues. V lost 1 base, J lost 2 bases, and 8 bases lay in between. Sequencing used immunoSEQ multiplex PCR; TCRdb keeps in-frame clones, though not all of them. The sample gives about 210,000 clones, over 75% of which show up once; 4.3% is in the top ten. The sample taken for sequencing was PBMCs or T cells enriched from blood (not recorded which). The sequence derives from a young man with acute COVID-19. J is TRBJ2-3 and V is TRBV5-6; TRBD1 is a possible D gene (5 bases). The CDR3 DNA is TGTGCCAGCAGCTTGCAGGGCACCACAGATACGCAGTATTTT. This translates into CASSLQGTTDTQYF.